The present TCR beta chain was sequenced within a study of blood T cell repertoires in COVID-19 (dated by TCRdb to about 2020). With regard to the full study: Samples from collaborators originated in the United States, Italy and Spain and spanned both the acute and convalescent phases of COVID-19. Where HLA class I and class II types were available, the types were taken from metadata supplied by the sample provider, not from assay-based typing. Deeply sampled blood TCRbeta repertoires from subjects exposed to, actively infected with, or recovered from COVID-19 were included in the dataset. The repertoires were released in a freely available public database meant as a resource for research on the immune response to SARS-CoV-2. Samples came from the ongoing ImmuneRACE study (first 160 participants) plus 1,254 subjects from 6 global collaborators. Sample metadata almost always included a de-identified subject ID, COVID-19 status, age in years and sex. The material from the prospective study consisted of cDNA or gDNA derived from T cells, B-cell-depleted T cells, or PBMCs. Overall study outcomes, separate from this receptor: The amount of clinical and demographic metadata varied by source and participant and was provided uncurated.

Comment on this clone: Its antigen is unknown. No base quality values were provided; no much bigger clone lies one nucleotide off.

After removal of 9 bases from V and 9 bases from J, the junction retains 21 bases not matched to a gene. The CDR3, from cysteine to phenylalanine, totals 17 residues. Only CDR3 DNA is held: 51 bases, read in frame from base 1. The germline V gene (reference sequence) supplies CDR1 MNHEY and CDR2 SMNVEV. TCRbeta CDR3 regions were amplified from genomic DNA using the immunoSEQ Assay, a bias-controlled multiplex PCR. The study's own analysis went as follows. The number of nucleated cells in each sample was estimated by amplification of reference gene primers within the assay. To quantify the absolute abundance of each unique TCRbeta CDR3 rearrangement, sequence reads were collapsed and filtered. Productive Simpson clonality was computed per sample as the square root of Simpson's diversity index over productive rearrangements. TCRdb carries this immuneACCESS record with in-frame sequences only. Its versions omit some clonotypes, under half of them owing to an unresolved V gene in the studies checked, with the rest unexplained. V and J calls plus clone size are reproduced from that table; the DNA served to infer D and trimming. The sample includes 250,000 to 300,000 clones, with around 87% observed a single time. The ten largest clonotypes hold less than 4% of the sample.

The collaborating institutions used their own protocols to collect whole blood in K2EDTA tubes. For TCRbeta analysis, collaborator samples were shipped as frozen whole blood, as isolated PBMCs, or as DNA extracted from either sample type. The rearrangement joined TRBV27 to TRBJ2-1; 9 junctional bases match TRBD1. Source material: peripheral blood. The TCR originated in a man younger than 30 with active or convalescent COVID-19. The DNA sequence follows: TGTGCCAGGGGGGACAGGGTGGGCTACACCCGGGTTGCTGAGCAGTTCTTC. Its coded protein is CARGDRVGYTRVAEQFF.